The rows below give T cell receptor beta chains drawn from one sample of a study of blood T cell repertoires in COVID-19. TCRdb keeps only in-frame clones here, not all; method: immunoSEQ multiplex PCR. The sample yields about 240,000 clones, 92% seen once. The sample taken for sequencing was peripheral blood. These receptors originate from a man aged 25 to 45 with COVID-19, enrolled during active disease. CDR3s include the opening cysteine and the closing phenylalanine or tryptophan. The D gene is left open where the match is weak. Size is omitted from some rows. Given values are once, few, many or a class for expanded clones.

j_call v_call d_call clone_size cdr3_nt cdr3_aa
TRBJ2-2 TRBV29-1 . . TGCAGCGTTGTTAGACGGGATGGCGGGGAGCTGTTTTTT CSVVRRDGGELFF
TRBJ1-4 TRBV28 TRBD1 . TGTGCCAGCAGTGGGGGACAGAATGAAAAACTGTTTTTT CASSGGQNEKLFF
TRBJ2-3 TRBV3-1/TRBV3-2 TRBD2 . TGTGCCAGCAGCCCCCGGGACTACTCAGATACGCAGTATTTT CASSPRDYSDTQYF
TRBJ1-2 TRBV4-2 . . TGTGCCAGCAGCCAAACCTGGGGAGGGAGCTATGGCTACACCTTC CASSQTWGGSYGYTF
TRBJ1-2 TRBV10-3 . . TGTGCCACCACTGGTAGCGGGGGGAATATCTATGGCTACACCTTC CATTGSGGNIYGYTF
TRBJ2-2 TRBV9 . . TGTGCCAGCAGCGTAAGCGGCCGAACGAACACCGGGGAGCTGTTTTTT CASSVSGRTNTGELFF
TRBJ1-2 TRBV7-9 TRBD1 . TGTGCCAGCAGCCCGGACAGGGGTCAAGGCTACACCTTC CASSPDRGQGYTF
TRBJ1-3 TRBV5-1 TRBD1 . TGCGCCAGCAGCATACAGGGGGAGATAAACACCATATATTTT CASSIQGEINTIYF
TRBJ1-4 TRBV4-1 TRBD1 . TGCGCCAGCAGCCAAGATGGGACAGGGACTGAAAAACTGTTTTTT CASSQDGTGTEKLFF
TRBJ2-5 TRBV4-2 TRBD2 . TGTGCCAGCAGCCAAGACACCCTGACTCTAGCGGAAGAGACCCAGTACTTC CASSQDTLTLAEETQYF
TRBJ2-7 TRBV7-9 . . TGTGCCAGCAGCTCAGACAGGAGCTCCTACGAGCAGTACTTC CASSSDRSSYEQYF
TRBJ1-2 TRBV28 TRBD1 . TGTGCTAGCAGGGGGACAGGGATCTATGGCTACACCTTC CASRGTGIYGYTF
TRBJ2-2 TRBV3-1/TRBV3-2 . . TGTGCCAGCAGCCAGATTGGACAATCCGGGGAGCTGTTTTTT CASSQIGQSGELFF
TRBJ1-4 TRBV15 TRBD1 . TGTGCCACCAGCCCGCGGACAGGGGGCCCTGATGAAAAACTGTTTTTT CATSPRTGGPDEKLFF
TRBJ1-2 TRBV10-3 . . TGTGCCATCAGTGAGCAAGTAGCTAACTATGGCTACACCTTC CAISEQVANYGYTF
TRBJ1-2 TRBV5-4 TRBD1 . TGTGCCAGCAGCACCGGGACAGGGAGAGGCTACACCTTC CASSTGTGRGYTF
TRBJ2-3 TRBV27 . . TGTGCCAGCAGTTTAGGGCTAGCTTCCACAGATACGCAGTATTTT CASSLGLASTDTQYF
TRBJ2-2 TRBV9 TRBD1 . TGTGCCAGCAGCCTCCGACAGGGGGTTAACACCGGGGAGCTGTTTTTT CASSLRQGVNTGELFF
TRBJ1-2 TRBV4-1 . once TGCGCCAGCAGCCAAGCCCCAGGGGCCGACTATGGCTACACCTTC CASSQAPGADYGYTF
TRBJ2-5 TRBV5-4 TRBD2 . TGTGCCAGCAGCTTGGCAGCGGGGGGCTGGGGGGAGACCCAGTACTTC CASSLAAGGWGETQYF
TRBJ2-1 TRBV27 TRBD1 . TGTGCCAGCAGTTTAAATGACAGGGGAGGTTTCCATGAGCAGTTCTTC CASSLNDRGGFHEQFF
TRBJ2-3 TRBV5-1 . . TGCGCCAGCAGCTTGGCAGGGGCCCCGACAGATACGCAGTATTTT CASSLAGAPTDTQYF
TRBJ1-1 TRBV9 . . TGTGCCAGCAGCGTAGGGCAGGGCTTGGTGAACACTGAAGCTTTCTTT CASSVGQGLVNTEAFF
TRBJ2-4 TRBV2 . . TGTGCCAGCAGCGCCGGACAGGGAGGGAACATTCAGTACTTC CASSAGQGGNIQYF
TRBJ1-1 TRBV5-5 TRBD1 . TGTGCCAGCAGCCTACTCTTCAGGGGGAGGAACACTGAAGCTTTCTTT CASSLLFRGRNTEAFF
TRBJ2-2 TRBV5-5 TRBD1 . TGTGCCAGCAACACCCGGACAGGGGACACCGGGGAGCTGTTTTTT CASNTRTGDTGELFF
TRBJ2-1 TRBV11-2 TRBD2 . TGTGCCAGCAGCTCCAATGGGGGGGGGACCCTCTACAATGAGCAGTTCTTC CASSSNGGGTLYNEQFF
TRBJ1-1 TRBV3-1/TRBV3-2 . once TGTGCCAGCAGCCAACCTCACACCGCTCTCCCCGAAGCTTTCTTT CASSQPHTALPEAFF
TRBJ1-4 TRBV6-5 TRBD1 . TGTGCCAGCAGTTACTCGCAGGGGGCAGGAGAAAAACTGTTTTTT CASSYSQGAGEKLFF
TRBJ1-2 TRBV25-1 . . TGTGCCAGCAGTGGGACAGAGAAAAATGGCTACACCTTC CASSGTEKNGYTF
TRBJ2-7 TRBV15 TRBD1 . TGTGCCACCAGCAGAGATCGAGGGACAGGGGCCTACGAGCAGTACTTC CATSRDRGTGAYEQYF
TRBJ1-6 TRBV18 . . TGTGCCAGCTCACCACTGCGGGGAGATAATTCACCCCTCCACTTT CASSPLRGDNSPLHF
TRBJ1-4 TRBV2 TRBD1 . TGTGCTTCCAGGGGGAGGACTAATGAAAAACTGTTTTTT CASRGRTNEKLFF
TRBJ1-1 TRBV19 TRBD1 . TGTGCCAGTAGTATGGGAACGGACAGGGGTGCCACTGAAGCTTTCTTT CASSMGTDRGATEAFF
TRBJ2-7 TRBV5-5 TRBD2 . TGTGCCAGCAGCTTGCTAGCGGGAGCCTACGAGCAGTACTTC CASSLLAGAYEQYF
TRBJ1-4 TRBV27 TRBD1 . TGTGCCAGCAGTTCCGGACAGGGGGCGAGAACCACGACTAATGAAAAACTGTTTTTT CASSSGQGARTTTNEKLFF
TRBJ1-5 TRBV30 . . TGTGCCTGGAGTTCCGGGGTGAGCAATCAGCCCCAGCATTTT CAWSSGVSNQPQHF
TRBJ2-1 TRBV11-1 . . TGTGCCAGCACCATGGGGGGCAATGAGCAGTTCTTC CASTMGGNEQFF
TRBJ2-2 TRBV29-1 . . TGCAGCGCCTTGAACACCGGGGAGCTGTTTTTT CSALNTGELFF
TRBJ1-5 TRBV9 . . TGTGCCAGCAGCGTAGACGGGGATCAGCCCCAGCATTTT CASSVDGDQPQHF
TRBJ2-5 TRBV6-5 TRBD1 . TGTGCCAGCAGGACAGGGGTAGAGACCCAGTACTTC CASRTGVETQYF
TRBJ1-1 TRBV3-1/TRBV3-2 . . TGTGCCAGCAGCCACAGACAGCCGAACACTGAAGCTTTCTTT CASSHRQPNTEAFF
TRBJ1-3 TRBV4-2 TRBD1 . TGTGCCAGCAGCCAGCCGGGACAGGGGTCTGTGGGAAACACCATATATTTT CASSQPGQGSVGNTIYF
TRBJ1-3 TRBV9 TRBD1 . TGTGCCAGCAGCGTAGGTGCAGGGGGCAATGGAAACACCATATATTTT CASSVGAGGNGNTIYF
TRBJ1-3 TRBV14 . . TGTGCCAGCAGCCCGAATAGATCTGGAAACACCATATATTTT CASSPNRSGNTIYF
TRBJ2-3 TRBV11-2 TRBD2 . TGTGCCAGCAGACCCGCCCTCATAGCGGGGGGGCCTGGAGATACGCAGTATTTT CASRPALIAGGPGDTQYF
TRBJ1-5 TRBV12-3/TRBV12-4 . . TGTGCCAGCAGTACAGGGTTCTGGCAGCCCCAGCATTTT CASSTGFWQPQHF
TRBJ1-1 TRBV5-1 . . TGCGCCAGCAGCCCGCGGGACCCCGAGAACACTGAAGCTTTCTTT CASSPRDPENTEAFF
TRBJ2-1 TRBV5-1 . . TGCGCCAGCAACTCTCAGGGGACCTCCTACAATGAGCAGTTCTTC CASNSQGTSYNEQFF
TRBJ1-1 TRBV18 . . TGTGCCAGCTCACCGGGAGAAGCACTAAACACTGAAGCTTTCTTT CASSPGEALNTEAFF
TRBJ1-1 TRBV5-5 . . TGTGCCAGCAGCCTTTCCCCCGGGGGGGTCGGTATGAACACTGAAGCTTTCTTT CASSLSPGGVGMNTEAFF
TRBJ2-7 TRBV25-1 TRBD1 . TGTGCCAGCGGACGGACAGGGACGTTCGAGCAGTACTTC CASGRTGTFEQYF
TRBJ1-3 TRBV3-1/TRBV3-2 TRBD1 . TGTGCCAGCAGCCAAGCGGGACAGGGAAACACCATATATTTT CASSQAGQGNTIYF
TRBJ1-1 TRBV27 . . TGTGCCAGCAGGCCTGACAGGACTTACATGAACACTGAAGCTTTCTTT CASRPDRTYMNTEAFF
TRBJ1-2 TRBV6-5 . . TGTGCCAGCAATCTCGGGGGGGGGCGAGGGTATGGCTACACCTTC CASNLGGGRGYGYTF
TRBJ1-1 TRBV19 . . TGTGCCAGTAGTATGGCACAAACTGAAGCTTTCTTT CASSMAQTEAFF
TRBJ2-6 TRBV6-2/TRBV6-3 . . TGTGCCAGCAGTTACCCTCGACCAGGGGCGGACTCTGGGGCCAACGTCCTGACTTTC CASSYPRPGADSGANVLTF
TRBJ1-5 TRBV18 . . TGTGCCAGCTCACCCTTCGACAAGGGGCCAGTGGGGCCCCAGCATTTT CASSPFDKGPVGPQHF
TRBJ2-3 TRBV25-1 TRBD1 few TGTGCCAGCAGTGGATATCAGGGGGCCCTTAGCACAGATACGCAGTATTTT CASSGYQGALSTDTQYF
TRBJ1-5 TRBV6-2/TRBV6-3 TRBD1 . TGTGCCAGCAGTCCCCCGGGACAGGGGCTCGTTTATAGCAATCAGCCCCAGCATTTT CASSPPGQGLVYSNQPQHF